These 6 T cell receptor beta chains were all obtained from the same sample, sequenced in a study of shared clonotypes between healthy human individuals. The table came from immunoSEQ multiplex PCR; TCRdb's copy has only in-frame clones and leaves some out. The table shows around 700,000 clones, with around four fifths occurring only once. Sequenced sample: memory CD4+ T cells sorted from blood. Stated subset: CD45RA-negative fraction. The receptors were gathered from a woman in her thirties in good health.

The table lists this clone with a few counts. The rearrangement uses TRBV5-1 and TRBJ1-5; 8 nucleotides align to TRBD1. This CDR3 is 15 amino acids long. Per germline, CDR1 SGHRS and CDR2 YFSETQ. V was clipped by 4 bases and J by 2 bases; unmatched bases: 5. CDR3: CASSTTGDRNQPQHF. The CDR3 nucleotides read TGCGCCAGCAGCACGACAGGGGACCGCAATCAGCCCCAGCATTTT.

In nucleotides, the CDR3 is TGTGCCAGCAGCTTAAAACTAGCGGGACGGATTGAGCAGTTCTTC. Amino acids: CASSLKLAGRIEQFF. V usage is TRBV7-2 and J usage is TRBJ2-1; 10 nucleotides match TRBD2. The CDR3 covers 15 residues. J gave up 9 bases and V 2 bases, and 7 bases lay outside the gene matches. Germline V gene sequence: CDR1 SGHTA, CDR2 FQGNSA.

The V and J genes are TRBV2 and TRBJ2-1; D is undetermined. Looked up from germline, CDR1 is SNHLY and CDR2 is FYNNEI. Trimming cost V 7 bases and J 15 bases, with 10 bases left between them. This CDR3 is built from 9 residues. The DNA for the CDR3 is TGTGCCAGCATACGAGTTCCGTTCTTC. Residues: CASIRVPFF.

This clone was observed at least ten times. The gene calls are TRBV20-1 and TRBJ2-1, with 10 bases fitting TRBD2. This CDR3 contains 11 residues. Germline V gene data show CDR1 as DFQATT and CDR2 as SNEGSKA (reference sequence). V lost 7 bases to trimming and J lost 16 bases; unmatched junction nucleotides: 10. The CDR3 spells CSGKREGKGFF. The CDR3 nucleotides are TGCAGTGGAAAGCGGGAGGGCAAGGGATTCTTC.

This clone was found once. V is TRBV7-7 and J is TRBJ2-5; 7 bases are a match to TRBD1. Germline-derived CDR1 and CDR2 are SSHAT and FNYEAQ (reference sequence). CDR3 size: 15 residues. V trimming: 5 bases; J trimming: 4 bases; junction bases outside the gene matches: 10. DNA for the CDR3: TGTGCCAGCAGCCAAGGGGGCTCTTCCCTAGAGACCCAGTACTTC. This encodes CASSQGGSSLETQYF.

This chain connects TRBV6-4 to TRBJ2-3; D might be TRBD1 (5 bases). The CDR3 covers 16 residues. V dropped 0 bases and J dropped 0 bases, with 10 bases sitting between them. CDR1 is MRHNA and CDR2 is SNTAGT in the germline V gene. The CDR3 protein is CASSDSSRASTDTQYF. DNA of the CDR3: TGTGCCAGCAGTGACTCGAGCAGGGCGAGCACAGATACGCAGTATTTT.